These 3 T cell receptor beta chains originate from one sample sequenced in a study of blood T cells in healthy people across ages. With a J-beta primer mix and a sample-barcoded 5' primer, a second PCR ran about 6 to 11 cycles. TCRdb itself ran the 5' RACE reads through MiXCR, one entry per CDR3 protein. The sample has more than 650,000 distinct CDR3 sequences; around a fifth are singletons. Sequencing was carried out using blood. The receptors were gathered from a man aged 70 or older in good health.

This clonotype was counted only a few times. The rearrangement joins TRBV6-5 to TRBJ1-1; 10 bases match TRBD1. V lost 5 bases, J lost 7 bases, and 10 bases stayed unmatched. Per germline, CDR1 MNHEY and CDR2 SVGAGI. The CDR3 loop spans 15 amino acids. The CDR3 loop reads CASSTWTGGKNEAFF. As DNA, the CDR3 is TGTGCCAGCAGTACCTGGACAGGGGGGAAGAATGAAGCTTTCTTT.

In this sample, this clonotype turned up a few times. The chain employs TRBV12-3 or TRBV12-4 and TRBJ1-1; the D is unclear. The ends were cut back, 5 bases at V and 3 bases at J, with 13 bases in the middle. The CDR3 spans 14 residues. The CDR3 is CASSPHTRYTEAFF. The CDR3, as DNA: TGTGCCAGCAGTCCCCACACACGGTACACTGAAGCTTTCTTT.

Only a few counts were recorded for this clonotype. The chain carries TRBV11-2 and TRBJ2-5; D could derive from TRBD1 or TRBD2 (5 bases each). Germline CDR1 is SGHAT and CDR2 is FQNNGV. The V end was cut by 3 bases, the J end by 5 bases, with 13 bases between. The length of the CDR3 is 14 residues. DNA for the CDR3: TGTGCCAGCAGCTTGGGGACGATTAGGGAGACCCAGTACTTC. It specifies CASSLGTIRETQYF. The whole variable domain, remainder taken from reference TRBV11-2 and TRBJ2-5, is EAGVAQSPRYKIIEKRQSVAFWCNPISGHATLYWYQQILGQGPKLLIQFQNNGVVDDSQLPKDRFSAERLKGVDSTLKIQPAKLEDSAVYLCASSLGTIRETQYFGPGTRLLVL.